This TCR beta chain is from a study of blood T cell repertoires in COVID-19. Study-wide context: From T cells, B-cell-depleted T cells, or PBMCs came the material, which was cDNA or gDNA.

Produced via immunoSEQ multiplex PCR; TCRdb's table is partial and in-frame only. The sample contains around 400,000 clones, over 75% of which appear only once. Patients in Seattle were enrolled during active infection, then followed longitudinally. Germline-derived CDR1 and CDR2 are MNHEY and SVGAGI. Between the trimmed V and J ends, which lost 6 bases and 2 bases, there was a span of 8 bases. The CDR3 sequence is 12 residues long. V usage is TRBV6-5 and J usage is TRBJ2-7; the D gene is possibly TRBD1 (5 bases). This receptor was identified in a woman aged 25 to 39 with COVID-19, enrolled during active disease. Sequencing was performed on peripheral blood. The CDR3 here is CASRDITYEQYF. The CDR3 DNA reads as TGTGCCAGCAGGGACATTACCTACGAGCAGTACTTC.